This T cell receptor beta chain is from a study of blood T cell repertoires in COVID-19 (dated by TCRdb to the early 2020s). About the full investigation: The collaborator samples originated in the United States, Italy and Spain and spanned the acute and convalescent phases of COVID-19. The material from the prospective study consisted of cDNA or gDNA derived from T cells, B-cell-depleted T cells, or PBMCs. Deeply sampled blood TCRbeta repertoires from subjects exposed to, actively infected with, or recovered from COVID-19 were included in the dataset. The repertoires were released in a freely available public database meant as a resource for research on the immune response to SARS-CoV-2. The samples were drawn from two sources: the first 160 participants of the ongoing ImmuneRACE study, and over 950 subjects contributed by 6 global collaborators. Sample metadata almost always included a de-identified subject ID, COVID-19 status, age in years and sex. Where available, HLA class I and class II types were taken from metadata supplied by the sample provider and were not determined by assay-based typing. What the authors observed across the whole study: How much clinical and demographic metadata was included differed by source and by participant, and the metadata was provided uncurated.

Each collaborating institution followed its own protocols to collect whole blood in K2EDTA tubes. For TCRbeta analysis, collaborators shipped samples as frozen whole blood, isolated PBMCs, or DNA extracted from either of those sample types. From the cysteine up to the phenylalanine, the CDR3 has a length of 19 residues. The only DNA kept is the CDR3, 57 bases in frame from the first base. V is trimmed back by 7 bases and J by 4 bases, and the junction contains 21 bases that no gene match accounts for. The germline V gene (reference sequence) provides CDR1 SEHNR and CDR2 FQNEAQ. TCRbeta CDR3 regions were amplified from genomic DNA by means of the immunoSEQ Assay, a bias-controlled multiplex PCR. Under the source paper's analysis protocol: The number of nucleated cells in each sample was estimated from the amplification of reference gene primers within the assay. Sequence reads were collapsed and filtered to measure the absolute abundance of every unique TCRbeta CDR3 rearrangement. For each sample, productive Simpson clonality was calculated as the square root of Simpson's diversity index across productive rearrangements. The immuneACCESS repertoire file appears here via TCRdb, limited to in-frame rearrangements. These files lack a portion of the clones; in checked studies, under half of the deficit traces to unresolved V genes, and the cause of the others is not known. That table supplies the V and J calls and clone size; D and trimming were determined from the DNA. This sample comprises approximately 97,000 clones, roughly 85% of them detected only once. The ten largest account for approximately 2% of the sample.

For this clone: There is no known antigen for this receptor. No quality values exist for individual bases; no much larger clone is one base distant.

The sample taken for sequencing was peripheral blood. This sequence uses TRBV7-9 and TRBJ2-2; 7 of the junction bases match TRBD1. This clonotype was sampled from a middle-aged man with active COVID-19. The CDR3 has the sequence CASNQQTKQGMAFTGELFF. The DNA sequence reads TGTGCCAGCAACCAACAGACCAAACAGGGGATGGCCTTCACCGGGGAGCTGTTTTTT.